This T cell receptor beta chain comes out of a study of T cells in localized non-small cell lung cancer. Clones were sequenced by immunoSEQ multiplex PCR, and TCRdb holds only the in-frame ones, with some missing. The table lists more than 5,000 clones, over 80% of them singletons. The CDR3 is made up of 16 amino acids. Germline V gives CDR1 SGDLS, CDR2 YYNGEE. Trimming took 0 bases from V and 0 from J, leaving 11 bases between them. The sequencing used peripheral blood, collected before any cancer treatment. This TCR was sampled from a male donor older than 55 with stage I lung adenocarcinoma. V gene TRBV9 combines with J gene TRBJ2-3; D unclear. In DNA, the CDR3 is TGTGCCAGCAGCGTAGGCAGCCACACTAGCACAGATACGCAGTATTTT. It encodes CASSVGSHTSTDTQYF.